The 9 T cell receptor beta chains reported below all come from one sample, sequenced in a study of OX40 agonist ivuxolimab in advanced cancers. Library preparation used the immunoSEQ multiplex PCR assay. Drawn from immuneACCESS, this table holds only the in-frame rearrangements with V and J called that TCRdb kept. Clones are partly lost; checked studies trace under half to an unresolved V gene and leave the rest unexplained. The table for this sample lists approximately 89,000 clones; around nine tenths of them were counted only once. 0.75% to 0.9% of the sample is held by the ten biggest clonotypes. The sample here was CD4+ or CD8+ T cells sorted from blood, taken in a trial of the OX40 agonist ivuxolimab. The source of these receptors is an adult with an advanced solid tumor such as melanoma, head and neck, liver or kidney cancer.

This rearrangement joins TRBV11-2 to TRBJ2-7, with D tentatively TRBD2 (6 bases). From germline, CDR1 is SGHAT and CDR2 FQNNGV. V dropped 5 bases and J dropped 4 bases, with 18 bases sitting between them. The CDR3 consists of 15 residues. CDR3 sequence (DNA): TGTGCCAGCAGCCCTGCCGGAGGGACGACATACGAGCAGTACTTC. It is translated as CASSPAGGTTYEQYF.

Comments on this clone: The sample holds other DNA sequences that translate to the same CDR3. CDR3 amino acids: CASSRSRDNYNEQFF. CDR3 nucleotides: TGCGCCAGCAGCCGGAGCAGGGATAATTACAATGAGCAGTTCTTC. V usage is TRBV4-3 and J usage is TRBJ2-1, with TRBD1 as a possible D gene (5 bases). Germline V lookup: CDR1 LGHNA, CDR2 YSLEER. V was trimmed by 4 bases and J by 4 bases, leaving 14 bases between them. There are 15 residues in the CDR3.

This clone is a singleton in its sample. The chain has TRBV4-2 and TRBJ2-1, with 8 bases identical to TRBD2. Germline V CDR1 and CDR2: LGHNA, YNFKEQ. This CDR3 spans 16 amino acids. The trim removed 5 bases at V and 8 bases at J, leaving 14 bases unmatched. DNA of the CDR3: TGTGCCAGCAGCGGTGCCGCGGGAGGACATACCGATGAGCAGTTCTTC. It yields the protein CASSGAAGGHTDEQFF.

The chain is built from TRBV19 and TRBJ2-5; 9 bases are shared with TRBD1. This CDR3 contains 15 residues. The V gene's germline CDR1 is LNHDA and CDR2 SQIVND (reference sequence). The V gene end was trimmed by 6 bases and the J gene end by 2 bases; junction bases not matched to a gene: 7. CDR3 sequence (DNA): TGTGCCAGTAGAGTGGGGACAGGGCTTCAAGAGACCCAGTACTTC. This encodes CASRVGTGLQETQYF.

The chain combines TRBV6-5 with TRBJ2-2; TRBD2 might be the D (5 bases). Trimming cost V 6 bases and J 3 bases, with 11 bases left between them. CDR1 is MNHEY, CDR2 SVGAGI, per germline. This CDR3 comprises 14 residues. The CDR3 sequence: CASRVRVYTGELFF. For the CDR3, the DNA is TGTGCCAGCAGAGTGAGGGTGTACACCGGGGAGCTGTTTTTT.

The J gene is TRBJ1-4, the V gene TRBV28; D may be TRBD1 (6 bases). Trimming left V 4 bases short and J 2 bases short, with 11 bases between. Germline V gene lookup returns CDR1 MDHEN and CDR2 SYDVKM. CDR3 length: 15 amino acids. In DNA form, the CDR3 reads TGTGCCAGCAGTTACGGGGGCGCCACTAATGAAAAACTGTTTTTT. Translated, it gives CASSYGGATNEKLFF.

V and J are TRBV28 and TRBJ1-4; maybe TRBD1 (5 bases). Germline values: CDR1 MDHEN, CDR2 SYDVKM. V was shortened by 9 bases and J by 8 bases, with 19 bases between the two germline ends. This CDR3 is built from 14 residues. The CDR3 sequence: CASHDAGHGEKLFF. The CDR3 bases are TGTGCCAGTCATGACGCGGGGCATGGGGAAAAACTGTTTTTT.

V and J are TRBV15 and TRBJ1-2; D is undetermined. The V gene's germline CDR1 is LNHNV and CDR2 YYDKDF (reference sequence). The CDR3 runs 12 residues. Trimming stripped 3 bases from V and 2 bases from J, with 4 bases between. CDR3: CATSSQNYGYTF. In DNA, the CDR3 is TGTGCCACCAGCAGCCAAAACTATGGCTACACCTTC. Full variable domain (missing parts from reference TRBV15 and TRBJ1-2): DAMVIQNPRYQVTQFGKPVTLSCSQTLNHNVMYWYQQKSSQAPKLLFHYYDKDFNNEADTPDNFQSRRPNTSFCFLDIRSPGLGDTAMYLCATSSQNYGYTFGSGTRLTVV.

The gene calls are TRBV7-8 and TRBJ2-5; D possibly matches TRBD1 or TRBD2 (6 bases each). The J call is in doubt because the DNA end fits TRBJ2-7 better. CDR1 is SGHVS and CDR2 is FQNEAQ in the germline V gene. The CDR3 covers 13 residues. CDR3 bases: TGTGCCAGCGGGAGGACAGTTGACTACGAGCAGTACTTC. It encodes CASGRTVDYEQYF.